The 21 T cell receptor beta chains reported below all come from one sample, sequenced in a study of OX40 agonist ivuxolimab in advanced cancers. Repertoires were generated with immunoSEQ multiplex PCR, while TCRdb's copy carries only in-frame clones and drops some. This table holds tens of thousands of clones, approximately 81% found once. This sample comprised CD4+ or CD8+ T cells sorted from blood, obtained in a trial of the OX40 agonist ivuxolimab. These receptors all stem from an adult with an advanced solid tumor such as melanoma, head and neck, liver or kidney cancer.

V usage is TRBV19 and J usage is TRBJ1-2; 8 bases map to TRBD1. With 7 bases clipped from V and 4 bases from J, the junction kept 8 bases outside the gene matches. Germline loops: CDR1 LNHDA, CDR2 SQIVND (reference sequence). The CDR3 length is 14 residues. CDR3 loop: CASMGTGLRYGYTF. CDR3 coding DNA: TGTGCCAGTATGGGGACAGGCCTCCGCTATGGCTACACCTTC.

This clone turned up a few times. The V call is TRBV28, the J call TRBJ2-7; D possibly uses TRBD1 or TRBD2 (6 bases each). The CDR3 is 14 residues long. V lost 2 bases and J lost 4, with 12 bases in between. Germline lookup yields CDR1 MDHEN and CDR2 SYDVKM. The chain's CDR3 is CASSLRGAVYEQYF. In DNA form, the CDR3 reads TGTGCCAGCAGTTTAAGGGGGGCGGTGTACGAGCAGTACTTC.

V is TRBV27 and J is TRBJ2-3; no clear D gene. Per germline, CDR1 MNHEY and CDR2 SMNVEV (reference sequence). V dropped 1 base and J dropped 6 bases, with 11 bases sitting between them. This CDR3 has 14 amino acids. CDR3 bases: TGTGCCAGCAGTTTATTAGACTCCGGGGATACGCAGTATTTT. Residues: CASSLLDSGDTQYF.

V gene TRBV15 combines with J gene TRBJ2-3; D is unclear. The CDR3 has 12 residues. Per germline, CDR1 LNHNV and CDR2 YYDKDF (reference sequence). The V and J ends lost 3 bases and 3 bases respectively, with 4 bases between them. CDR3: CATSSQTDTQYF. DNA for the CDR3: TGTGCCACCAGCAGTCAGACAGATACGCAGTATTTT. The variable domain in full, completed from reference TRBV15 and TRBJ2-3, reads DAMVIQNPRYQVTQFGKPVTLSCSQTLNHNVMYWYQQKSSQAPKLLFHYYDKDFNNEADTPDNFQSRRPNTSFCFLDIRSPGLGDTAMYLCATSSQTDTQYFGPGTRLTVL.

This chain uses TRBV5-6 with TRBJ2-5, with 7 bases identical to TRBD2. With 4 bases clipped from V and 8 bases from J, the junction kept 11 bases outside the gene matches. This CDR3 has 14 residues. Germline V lookup: CDR1 SGHDT, CDR2 YYEEEE. CDR3 DNA sequence: TGTGCCAGCAGCGACTCGGGGGGAACGGTAACCCAGTACTTC. It codes for CASSDSGGTVTQYF.

This clone was detected only once. The chain couples TRBV10-2 to TRBJ2-7; D remains unclear. CDR3 length: 14 residues. CDR1 is WSHSY and CDR2 is SAAADI in the germline V gene. V shed 2 bases and J shed 3 bases, with 11 bases lying between them. The CDR3 coding sequence is TGCGCCAGCAGTGAGATAGGTGGTCTCTACGAGCAGTACTTC. Its translation is CASSEIGGLYEQYF.

This chain connects TRBV6-4 to TRBJ1-2; TRBD1 agrees at 9 bases. The CDR3 length is 16 residues. With V trimmed by 0 bases and J by 3 bases, 5 bases remained unmatched. Germline CDR1 and CDR2: MRHNA and SNTAGT. For the CDR3, the DNA is TGTGCCAGCAGTGACTCGGGACAGGGTGTAGACTATGGCTACACCTTC. Translation gives CASSDSGQGVDYGYTF.

The rearrangement links TRBV15 to TRBJ2-3; D is possibly TRBD1 (6 bases). V was clipped by 1 base and J by 5 bases, with 10 bases between them. The CDR3 contains 14 residues. The V gene's germline CDR1 is LNHNV and CDR2 YYDKDF (reference sequence). The CDR3 protein is CATSRVRGKDTQYF. As DNA, the CDR3 is TGTGCCACCAGCAGAGTTAGGGGGAAAGATACGCAGTATTTT.

The CDR3 is CASSQDGVFF. In DNA form, the CDR3 reads TGTGCCAGCAGCCAAGACGGAGTCTTCTTT. V gene TRBV16 combines with J gene TRBJ1-1; D gene ambiguous. CDR1 and CDR2 (germline): KGHSY, FQNENV. Trimming took 2 bases from V and 14 from J, leaving 9 bases between them. This CDR3 has 10 residues.

The gene calls are TRBV6-6 and TRBJ2-3; no clear D. Germline assignment: CDR1 MNHNY and CDR2 SVGAGI (reference sequence). Trimming removed 0 bases from V and 2 bases from J, with 6 bases in between. This CDR3 is built from 14 residues. CDR3 sequence reads: CASSYSLFTDTQYF. Here the CDR3 DNA reads TGTGCCAGCAGTTACTCTTTGTTCACAGATACGCAGTATTTT.

This chain joins TRBV27 and TRBJ1-1, with D uncertain. Germline assignment: CDR1 MNHEY and CDR2 SMNVEV (reference sequence). The CDR3 runs to 15 residues. V lost 0 bases and J 1 base, leaving 9 bases between the germline ends. CDR3 sequence: CASSLSRWANTEAFF. CDR3 nucleotide sequence: TGTGCCAGCAGTTTATCAAGGTGGGCGAACACTGAAGCTTTCTTT.

The gene calls are TRBV18 and TRBJ2-2, with D unresolved. V was pared by 1 base and J by 0 bases, with 9 bases between. The CDR3 is made up of 16 amino acids. In germline, CDR1 is KGHSH, CDR2 LQKENI. CDR3 DNA: TGTGCCAGCTCACCACGGCGGAACGCGAACACCGGGGAGCTGTTTTTT. This sequence encodes CASSPRRNANTGELFF.

The rearrangement joins TRBV2 to TRBJ2-3; 9 bases map to TRBD2. The CDR3 is made up of 15 amino acids. The germline V gene has CDR1 SNHLY and CDR2 FYNNEI. J lost 11 bases, V lost 0 bases, and 9 bases had no gene match. The DNA for the CDR3 is TGTGCCAGCAGTGAAGCCCCCGCCAGCGGGAGGTGGCAGTATTTT. Encoded protein: CASSEAPASGRWQYF.

This chain connects TRBV5-1 to TRBJ2-7, with D perhaps TRBD1 or TRBD2 (5 bases each). This CDR3 is 15 amino acids long. V was cut by 0 bases and J by 3 bases, with 13 bases left in between. In germline, CDR1 is SGHRS, CDR2 YFSETQ. CDR3 coding DNA: TGCGCCAGCAGCTTGGTTGGGACGAAGTTCTACGAGCAGTACTTC. This sequence encodes CASSLVGTKFYEQYF.

The V call is TRBV7-9, the J call TRBJ1-2; D is perhaps TRBD1 (6 bases). Trimming took 4 bases from V and 8 from J, leaving 23 bases between them. This CDR3 is built from 16 residues. The V gene's germline CDR1 is SEHNR and CDR2 FQNEAQ (reference sequence). The CDR3: CASSYDSAGDPGGYTF. The CDR3 DNA sequence: TGTGCCAGCAGCTACGATTCGGCAGGGGACCCAGGGGGCTACACCTTC.

Written as DNA, the CDR3 is TGTGCCAGCAGCTCGGTAGCGGGAGGAGCCTACGAGCAGTACTTC. Its translation: CASSSVAGGAYEQYF. This chain uses TRBV13 with TRBJ2-7; 10 bases match TRBD2. The CDR3 has 15 amino acids. Germline assignment: CDR1 PRHDT and CDR2 FYEKMQ (reference sequence). With 4 bases clipped from V and 2 bases from J, the junction kept 5 bases outside the gene matches.

CDR3 sequence: CASSLGSGELFF. The CDR3, as DNA: TGTGCCAGCAGCTTGGGGTCCGGGGAGCTGTTTTTT. This chain links TRBV5-4 with TRBJ2-2; D remains unclear. The CDR3 extends over 12 amino acids. Looked up from germline, CDR1 is SGHNT and CDR2 is YYREEE (reference sequence). The V end was cut by 0 bases, the J end by 6 bases, with 3 bases between.

CDR3 sequence (DNA): TGTGCCAGCAGTTTGATCCGAGGCACTGAAGCTTTCTTT. This gives the protein CASSLIRGTEAFF. J is TRBJ1-1 and V is TRBV27; D gene ambiguous. The CDR3 is 13 residues long. The germline CDR1 and CDR2 sequences are MNHEY and SMNVEV (reference sequence). Trimming removed 3 bases from V and 4 bases from J, with 9 bases in between.

The rearrangement joins TRBV2 to TRBJ2-5, with D perhaps being TRBD1 or TRBD2 (5 bases each). CDR3 length equals 17 residues. Germline CDR1 reads SNHLY; CDR2 reads FYNNEI. Trimming took off 7 bases at V and 5 bases at J, with 26 bases between the two ends. The CDR3 loop is CASISRPGRPERETQYF. The CDR3 DNA follows: TGTGCCAGCATCTCACGTCCGGGACGTCCGGAACGGGAGACCCAGTACTTC.

The J gene is TRBJ2-7, the V gene TRBV7-9; tentative D call: TRBD1 (5 bases). Trimming stripped 1 base from V and 5 bases from J, with 12 bases between. The germline gives CDR1 SEHNR, CDR2 FQNEAQ (reference sequence). This CDR3 has 14 residues. CDR3 region: CASSLGSRANEQYF. CDR3 DNA: TGTGCCAGCAGCTTAGGGAGCAGGGCCAACGAGCAGTACTTC.

CDR3: CASSPGLAGYEQYF. CDR3 bases: TGTGCCAGCAGCCCGGGACTAGCCGGTTACGAGCAGTACTTC. The J gene is TRBJ2-7, the V gene TRBV13; TRBD2 agrees at 9 bases. Germline V gene sequence: CDR1 PRHDT, CDR2 FYEKMQ (reference sequence). V lost 5 bases and J lost 4; bases outside the gene matches: 6. The CDR3 runs 14 residues.